This TCR beta chain is from a study of monozygotic twins with inflammatory bowel disease. Study observations and caveats: Telling apart the different T cell subtypes was not possible. In patient repertoires, differing immunosuppressive treatments may have added some variability.

In the case of this clonotype: No antigen is known for it.

The germline CDR1 and CDR2 sequences are MNHEY and SMNVEV (reference sequence). The CDR3 sequence is 14 residues long. Researchers generated cDNA in eight separate reactions per sample. UMIs that had a 6-nucleotide sample barcode were put in using template switching. TCRdb re-called the 5' RACE reads; every CDR3 protein appears as one record, without DNA. The repertoire shows about 450,000 distinct CDR3 sequences; the top ten hold roughly 2.2%. Sequenced input: blood. The source is a human donor with ulcerative colitis or Crohn's disease, or a healthy co-twin of an affected twin (not recorded which). The rearrangement joins TRBV27 to TRBJ1-6; TCRdb reports TRBD1, a call that lacks DNA to check it against. CDR3 residues: CASRLTGKDSPLHF.